This T cell receptor (beta chain) was recorded in a study of post-analysis software for immune sequencing data (dated by TCRdb to about 2015). Looking at the study overall: Relapsing-remitting, secondary progressive and progressive-relapsing multiple sclerosis were recorded as disease courses, and subtype annotation was lacking for some patients. The patient repertoires were set against roughly eleven previously published healthy control repertoires from donors whose ages ranged from 6 to 25 years. A subset of samples was prepared in parallel using single-end sample barcoding, then pooled and co-amplified after Illumina adapter ligation.

The CDR3 sequence holds 15 residues, the cysteine and phenylalanine included. Only the CDR3 portion is preserved as DNA: 45 bases, with reading frame beginning at the first base. Taken from the germline V gene, the CDR1 and CDR2 loops are MRHNA and SNTAGT. The V end loses 4 bases and the J end loses 8 bases, and a stretch of 18 bases separates them. Overall results and qualifications from the work: Significantly lower normalized Chao1 diversity was found in multiple sclerosis patients than in controls, suggesting substantial peripheral T-cell clonal expansion. The control group was slightly older than the multiple sclerosis patient group. Patients showed significantly higher frequencies than controls for a handful of TRBV segments, among them TRBV5-6, TRBV5-1 and TRBV20-1. When samples were clustered directly using the F measure, samples prepared in the same batch co-clustered strongly, which prompted a batch-effect correction.

To demonstrate the VDJtools post-analysis software, TCR beta repertoires were profiled from the peripheral blood of about 13 young patients with multiple sclerosis. Multiple sclerosis patients were children and adolescents aged 6 to 15 years. Library preparation employed PCR. Sequencing used an Illumina HiSeq 2500. Unique molecular identifiers were incorporated into TCR beta cDNA libraries to reduce PCR and sequencing biases. Every 1 to 10 million input T cells yielded approximately 500,000 cDNA molecules, meaning each molecule approximated one T cell. The patient libraries were prepared and sequenced with the same protocol used for the earlier healthy control dataset. Within a given batch, samples were prepared together, multiplexed and sequenced on the same HiSeq lane. Regarding the original processing steps: MIGEC was used to process the raw barcoded reads, and molecular identifier groups with only a single read were discarded before consensus assembly and CDR3 extraction. Clonotype tables were post-analysed with VDJtools, and diversity was normalized by down-sampling all datasets to the smallest sample size. To correct batch-related cross-sample contamination, repertoire overlap clustering matched CDR3 amino acid sequences but not nucleotide sequences. TCRdb cleaned the public reads at Q25 with fastp, built clones with MiXCR and kept in-frame beta chains. Each CDR3 protein gets just one entry, which takes the most common genes and DNA from the rows behind it. These V and J calls originate from TCRdb's pipeline instead of the authors' own analysis. This sample gives 350,000 to 500,000 distinct CDR3 sequences in total; about 39% of them show up just once. Jointly, the top ten make up approximately 7.7% of the sample.

This clonotype was recorded at least ten times. Its target antigen remains unknown. Base qualities are not at hand, and no much larger clone is one base apart. This TCR came from a girl aged 2 to 10 with multiple sclerosis. Sequencing was carried out using blood. This chain is built from TRBV6-4 and TRBJ2-1; the D segment could be TRBD1, given 6 matching bases. The CDR3 protein sequence reads: CASSVRPNGGDEQFF. The DNA sequence is given as TGTGCCAGCAGTGTCAGGCCTAATGGGGGCGATGAGCAGTTCTTC.